The clone carrying this T cell receptor (beta chain) has only a few counts. A far larger clone is one nucleotide away, so this likely arose from a read error. V shed 5 bases, J shed 7 bases, and the junction held 16 bases outside the gene matches. The CDR3 loop spans 16 amino acids. TRAV and TRBV primers primed cDNA for both TCRalpha and TCRbeta. TCR amplification ran 20 PCR cycles using constant-region and V-primer adapter primers. Amplification of isolated mRNA was accomplished via in vitro transcription. Using its own MiXCR run on the reads, TCRdb lists one record per CDR3 protein. Here the sample spans around 65,000 distinct CDR3 sequences, around a quarter being singletons. The data belong to a study of low-dose radiotherapy and immunotherapy resistance in tumors. Overall study context: Study patients were administered oral aspirin at 300 mg daily for four cycles from cycle 1 day 1.

The sample's time point: before trial treatment. Donors were administered nivolumab, ipilimumab, aspirin and low-dose cyclophosphamide, together with low-dose radiotherapy. Tumors of eligible patients were advanced, solid and lacking tumor-infiltrating lymphocytes. The sequenced sample was PBMCs, obtained before treatment. The genes are TRBV12-3 or TRBV12-4 and TRBJ2-7, with 8 bases identical to TRBD2. The TCR originated in a male donor with rectosigmoid adenocarcinoma. The CDR3 protein is CASSPIGAGEGNEQYF. In nucleotides, the CDR3 is TGTGCCAGCAGTCCTATTGGAGCGGGAGAAGGCAATGAGCAGTACTTC.